This T cell receptor (beta chain) was recorded in a study of blood T cells in healthy people across ages. Broader study findings: Calculation of diversity from one million T cells yielded estimates considered to be underestimates.

Worth noting for this clonotype: Its antigen is unidentified.

A second PCR of roughly 7 to 11 cycles used a sample-barcoded 5' primer and a J-beta primer mix. In TCRdb, the 5' RACE reads were re-called with MiXCR into one record per CDR3 protein. Of about 730,000 distinct CDR3 sequences listed, 35% to 45% are singletons. Germline V gene sequence: CDR1 SGHVS, CDR2 FNYEAQ. This CDR3 has 15 amino acids. The sequenced material came from blood. The J gene is TRBJ2-5, the V gene TRBV7-6; 8 nucleotides match TRBD1. The DNA matches TRBJ2-7 better at its end, which makes the J call doubtful. The receptor's source is a woman aged 55-70 years in good health. The CDR3 sequence is CASSLGQEAAYEQYF. The CDR3 DNA reads TGTGCCAGCAGCTTGGGACAGGAGGCCGCTTACGAGCAGTACTTC.